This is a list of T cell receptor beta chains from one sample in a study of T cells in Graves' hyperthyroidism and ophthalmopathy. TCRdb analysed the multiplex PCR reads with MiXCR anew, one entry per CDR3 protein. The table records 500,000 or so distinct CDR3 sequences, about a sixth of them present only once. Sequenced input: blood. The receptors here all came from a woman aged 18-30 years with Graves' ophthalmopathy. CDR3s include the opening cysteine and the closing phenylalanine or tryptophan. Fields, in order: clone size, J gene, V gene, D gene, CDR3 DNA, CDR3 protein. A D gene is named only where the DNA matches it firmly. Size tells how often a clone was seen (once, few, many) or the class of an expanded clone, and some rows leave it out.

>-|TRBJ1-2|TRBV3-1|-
TGTGCCAGCGGGACATCCCGAGGGAATGGCTACACCTTC
CASGTSRGNGYTF
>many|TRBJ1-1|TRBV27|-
TGTGCCAGCAGCTTAAGGGCTCGAGACAGCAGCATGAACACTGAAGCTTTCTTT
CASSLRARDSSMNTEAFF
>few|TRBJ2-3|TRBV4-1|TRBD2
TGCGCCAGCAGCCAACGGACTAGCGGGGGCTATCTTCTAGGAGATACGCAGTATTTT
CASSQRTSGGYLLGDTQYF
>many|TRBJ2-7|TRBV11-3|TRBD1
TGTGCCAGCAGCTTAGCCTCGCCGACAGGGACGAGGGCCTACGAGCAGTACTTC
CASSLASPTGTRAYEQYF
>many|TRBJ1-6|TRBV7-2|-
TGTGCCAGCAGCTTAGATCCAGGGATTAATTCACCCCTCCACTTT
CASSLDPGINSPLHF
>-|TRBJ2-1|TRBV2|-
TGTGCCAGCAGTGAAGTAAGGGGTGACAATGAGCAGTTCTTC
CASSEVRGDNEQFF
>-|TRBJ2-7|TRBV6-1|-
TGTGCCAGCACCGGGTATTCCTACGAGCAGTACTTC
CASTGYSYEQYF
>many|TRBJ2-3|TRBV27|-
TGTGCCAGCAGTTCCCCGGGAAATACGCAGTATTTT
CASSSPGNTQYF
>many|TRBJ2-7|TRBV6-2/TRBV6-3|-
TGTGCCAGCAGTTACCCAGGGGTCACCTACGAGCAGTACTTC
CASSYPGVTYEQYF
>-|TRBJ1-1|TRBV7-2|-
TGTGCCAGCAGAAAACGGGGGGGAGCGGACACTGAAGCTTTCTTT
CASRKRGGADTEAFF
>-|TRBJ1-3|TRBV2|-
TGTGCCAGCAGTGAATGGCCCGACACCATATATTTT
CASSEWPDTIYF
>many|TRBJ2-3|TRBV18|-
TGTGCCAGCTCACCGGGGGGCGTAACAGATACGCAGTATTTT
CASSPGGVTDTQYF
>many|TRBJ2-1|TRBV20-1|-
TGCAGTGCTAGAGCGTCCCCCTTGACTGGAGTGAGAGGGGATGAGCAGTTCTTC
CSARASPLTGVRGDEQFF
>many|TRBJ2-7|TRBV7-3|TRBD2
TGTGCCAGCAGCGAGCGCCTAGCGGGAATGAACGAGCAGTACTTC
CASSERLAGMNEQYF
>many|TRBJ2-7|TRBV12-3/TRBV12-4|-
TGTGCCAGCAGTTTTGGTGGCAGGGCAGCCTACGAGCAGTACTTC
CASSFGGRAAYEQYF
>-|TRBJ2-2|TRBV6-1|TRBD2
TGTGCCAGCATGCCCCCTGGCGGGAGGGCCGCTACCGGGGAGCTGTTTTTT
CASMPPGGRAATGELFF